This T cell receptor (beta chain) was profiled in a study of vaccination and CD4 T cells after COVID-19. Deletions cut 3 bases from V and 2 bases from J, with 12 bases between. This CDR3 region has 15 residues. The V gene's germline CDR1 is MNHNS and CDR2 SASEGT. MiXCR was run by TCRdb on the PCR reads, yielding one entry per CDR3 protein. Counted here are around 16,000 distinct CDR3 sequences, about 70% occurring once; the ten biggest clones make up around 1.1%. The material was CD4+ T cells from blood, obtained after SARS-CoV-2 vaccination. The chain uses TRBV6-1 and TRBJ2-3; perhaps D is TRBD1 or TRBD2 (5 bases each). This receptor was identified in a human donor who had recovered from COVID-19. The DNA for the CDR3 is TGTGCCAGCAGTGAGTCAGTCGGGGCCACAGATACGCAGTATTTT. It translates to CASSESVGATDTQYF.